This T cell receptor (beta chain) was identified in a study of blood T cell repertoires in COVID-19. Data came from immunoSEQ multiplex PCR; TCRdb stores just in-frame clones and leaves some out. Found here are 250,000 to 350,000 clones, 90% of them singletons; the top ten hold less than 3%. CDR3 size: 14 residues. Germline V gene sequence: CDR1 ENHRY, CDR2 SYGVKD. J lost 8 bases, V lost 3 bases, and 4 bases had no gene match. The receptor was derived from a woman aged 25 to 45 with COVID-19, enrolled during active disease. This chain connects TRBV10-3 to TRBJ1-4; 9 bases fit TRBD1. Sequenced input: peripheral blood. The CDR3 reads CAISDGTGQEKLFF. Written as DNA, the CDR3 is TGTGCCATCAGTGATGGGACAGGGCAGGAAAAACTGTTTTTT.